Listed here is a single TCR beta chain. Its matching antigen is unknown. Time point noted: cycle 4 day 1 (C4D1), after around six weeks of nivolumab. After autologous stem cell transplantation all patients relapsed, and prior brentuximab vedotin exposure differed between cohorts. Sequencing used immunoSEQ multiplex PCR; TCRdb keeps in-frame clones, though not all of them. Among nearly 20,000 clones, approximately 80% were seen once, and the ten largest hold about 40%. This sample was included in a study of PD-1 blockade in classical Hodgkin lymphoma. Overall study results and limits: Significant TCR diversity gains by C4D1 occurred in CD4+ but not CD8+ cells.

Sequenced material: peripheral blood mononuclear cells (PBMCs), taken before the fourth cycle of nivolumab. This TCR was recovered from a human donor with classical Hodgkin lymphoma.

In DNA form, the CDR3 reads TGCGCCAGCAGCTTGGGAGCGTACGAGCAGTACTTC. It yields the protein CASSLGAYEQYF. V gene TRBV5-1 combines with J gene TRBJ2-7; unclear D gene. The germline V gene encodes CDR1 SGHRS and CDR2 YFSETQ. CDR3 size: 12 residues. Trimming stripped 0 bases from V and 4 bases from J, with 5 bases between.